This is a list of T cell receptor beta chains from one sample in a study of T cells in Graves' hyperthyroidism and ophthalmopathy. TCRdb reprocessed the multiplex PCR reads via MiXCR and lists one record per CDR3 protein. The sample has around 250,000 distinct CDR3 sequences, more than 14% seen once. Sequenced sample: blood. The receptor source for this set is a woman aged 40 to 50 with Graves' hyperthyroidism that later progressed to Graves' ophthalmopathy. CDR3s include the opening cysteine and the closing phenylalanine or tryptophan. The D gene is left open where the match is weak. Where a row states a size, it is once, few, many or the class of an expanded clone; other rows omit it.

j_call | clone_size | v_call | d_call | cdr3_aa | cdr3_nt
TRBJ2-7 | many | TRBV20-1 | NA | CSARKRSGSPPYEQYF | TGCAGTGCTAGAAAGCGCAGCGGGTCCCCCCCCTACGAGCAGTACTTC
TRBJ2-7 | NA | TRBV20-1 | TRBD2 | CSARATGTSVYEQYF | TGCAGTGCTAGAGCCACCGGGACTAGCGTGTACGAGCAGTACTTC
TRBJ1-1 | many | TRBV4-1 | NA | CASRSEVAVTVNTEAFF | TGCGCCAGCAGATCTGAAGTGGCCGTAACGGTGAACACTGAAGCTTTCTTT
TRBJ1-1 | many | TRBV6-1 | NA | CASSERRGTNTEAFF | TGTGCCAGCAGTGAACGGCGGGGGACGAACACTGAAGCTTTCTTT
TRBJ2-7 | NA | TRBV20-1 | TRBD2 | CSAIGLAGLTVDYEQYF | TGCAGTGCTATAGGACTAGCGGGCCTCACCGTTGATTACGAGCAGTACTTC
TRBJ2-5 | many | TRBV29-1 | TRBD1 | CSVEDPGGGETQYF | TGCAGCGTTGAGGACCCAGGGGGCGGAGAGACCCAGTACTTC
TRBJ2-3 | many | TRBV5-1 | NA | CASSLMRADTQYF | TGCGCCAGCAGCTTGATGCGCGCAGATACGCAGTATTTT
TRBJ1-5 | many | TRBV27 | TRBD1 | CASSGRGYNQPQHF | TGTGCCAGCAGTGGCAGGGGGTATAATCAGCCCCAGCATTTT
TRBJ2-7 | many | TRBV6-5 | TRBD2 | CASSYSKREGYEQYF | TGTGCCAGCAGTTACTCGAAGAGGGAGGGCTACGAGCAGTACTTC
TRBJ2-2 | many | TRBV29-1 | NA | CSVDVSNTGELFF | TGCAGCGTTGATGTTTCGAACACCGGGGAGCTGTTTTTT
TRBJ2-3 | many | TRBV12-3/TRBV12-4 | NA | CASSPGRRRTDTQYF | TGTGCCAGCAGCCCAGGACGGAGACGCACAGATACGCAGTATTTT
TRBJ1-6 | many | TRBV28 | NA | CASSRQDSPLHF | TGTGCCAGCAGTCGACAGGACTCACCCCTCCACTTT
TRBJ2-7 | NA | TRBV19 | TRBD2 | CASGSLAGGRTYSYEQYF | TGTGCCAGTGGGTCTCTAGCGGGAGGACGAACATACTCCTACGAGCAGTACTTC
TRBJ2-5 | many | TRBV15 | NA | CATSMAETQYF | TGTGCCACCAGCATGGCAGAGACCCAGTACTTC
TRBJ2-5 | NA | TRBV27 | TRBD2 | CASKRSGTSGTYQETQYF | TGTGCCAGCAAACGATCCGGGACTAGCGGGACGTACCAAGAGACCCAGTACTTC
TRBJ2-2 | many | TRBV20-1 | TRBD1 | CSASPGTAAVGTGELFF | TGCAGTGCTAGCCCCGGGACAGCCGCCGTGGGCACCGGGGAGCTGTTTTTT
TRBJ2-5 | many | TRBV12-3/TRBV12-4 | TRBD1 | CASSLWVADRFIETQYF | TGTGCCAGCAGTTTATGGGTGGCGGACAGGTTCATCGAGACCCAGTACTTC
TRBJ1-1 | many | TRBV3-1 | NA | CASSPSGPRDTEAFF | TGTGCCAGCAGCCCTTCGGGCCCTAGGGACACTGAAGCTTTCTTT
TRBJ2-5 | many | TRBV20-1 | NA | CSARTAQETQYF | TGCAGTGCTAGGACAGCCCAAGAGACCCAGTACTTC
TRBJ2-3 | many | TRBV6-1 | TRBD1 | CASSWSGGVGSDTQYF | TGTGCCAGCAGTTGGTCAGGGGGCGTAGGGTCGGATACGCAGTATTTT
TRBJ2-2 | few | TRBV5-1 | TRBD1 | CASRTGGSNTGDLFF | TGCGCCAGCAGAACAGGGGGAAGTAACACCGGGGATCTGTTTTTT
TRBJ2-7 | many | TRBV18 | NA | CASSPTGLGNYEQYF | TGTGCCAGCTCACCGACGGGACTCGGTAACTACGAGCAGTACTTC
TRBJ2-1 | many | TRBV18 | NA | CASSPLTRDAEQFF | TGTGCCAGCTCACCTCTGACTAGGGATGCTGAGCAGTTCTTC
TRBJ2-1 | NA | TRBV7-9 | NA | CASSLPLGSSYNEQFF | TGTGCCAGCAGCTTGCCCTTGGGCAGCTCCTACAATGAGCAGTTCTTC
TRBJ1-5 | many | TRBV28 | TRBD1 | CASSFVRDRGYSNQPQHF | TGTGCCAGCAGTTTTGTCCGGGACAGGGGATATAGCAATCAGCCCCAGCATTTT
TRBJ2-7 | many | TRBV5-1 | NA | CASSPERDLYEQYF | TGCGCCAGCAGCCCCGAGAGGGACCTCTACGAGCAGTACTTC
TRBJ1-1 | many | TRBV27 | NA | CASQRRVNTEAFF | TGTGCCAGCCAACGACGTGTAAACACTGAAGCTTTCTTT
TRBJ2-3 | NA | TRBV4-1 | TRBD2 | CASSRFTLAQSTDTQYF | TGCGCCAGCAGCCGGTTTACACTAGCGCAGAGCACAGATACGCAGTATTTT
TRBJ1-5 | NA | TRBV6-1 | NA | CASSEPGENRPQHF | TGTGCCAGCAGTGAACCGGGCGAAAATCGGCCCCAGCATTTT
TRBJ1-5 | few | TRBV5-6 | NA | CASSFAWASNQPQHF | TGTGCCAGCAGCTTCGCCTGGGCAAGCAATCAGCCCCAGCATTTT
TRBJ2-2 | NA | TRBV6-2/TRBV6-3 | TRBD2 | CASRRREGTGELFF | TGTGCCAGCAGACGGAGGGAGGGCACCGGGGAGCTGTTTTTT
TRBJ1-4 | many | TRBV11-2 | NA | CASSGVNSGEGGTNEKLFF | TGTGCCAGCAGCGGCGTAAATTCAGGGGAAGGCGGAACTAATGAAAAACTGTTTTTT
TRBJ2-7 | many | TRBV5-1 | NA | CASSLVADYEQYF | TGCGCCAGCAGCTTGGTTGCGGACTACGAGCAGTACTTC
TRBJ2-1 | many | TRBV27 | TRBD2 | CATSLAGGPNEQFF | TGTGCCACCTCATTGGCGGGAGGGCCAAATGAGCAGTTCTTC
TRBJ2-1 | many | TRBV19 | NA | CASSILQIGGNEQFF | TGTGCCAGTAGTATTCTCCAGATTGGGGGCAATGAGCAGTTCTTC
TRBJ2-3 | many | TRBV6-1 | TRBD2 | CASSEVAGGTDTQYF | TGTGCCAGCAGTGAGGTAGCGGGAGGCACAGATACGCAGTATTTT
TRBJ1-4 | NA | TRBV19 | NA | CASSTLQDEKLFF | TGTGCCAGTAGTACCCTCCAGGACGAAAAACTGTTTTTT
TRBJ2-1 | many | TRBV2 | TRBD1 | CASRPPGQGGNEQFF | TGTGCCAGCAGGCCCCCGGGACAGGGGGGCAATGAGCAGTTCTTC
TRBJ2-1 | many | TRBV29-1 | TRBD2 | CSARLAGGYEQFF | TGCAGCGCCAGACTAGCGGGAGGATATGAGCAGTTCTTC
TRBJ2-7 | many | TRBV28 | TRBD1 | CASSSPGQGVYEQYF | TGTGCCAGCAGTTCTCCGGGACAGGGTGTCTACGAGCAGTACTTC
TRBJ1-3 | many | TRBV11-2 | NA | CASSSRYLGRSSGNTIYF | TGTGCCAGCAGCTCAAGATACTTAGGCCGGAGCTCTGGAAACACCATATATTTT
TRBJ1-1 | many | TRBV12-3/TRBV12-4 | NA | CASSSIWGRNTEAFF | TGTGCCAGCAGCAGCATTTGGGGTCGTAACACTGAAGCTTTCTTT
TRBJ2-1 | many | TRBV30 | TRBD2 | CAWKGGRKDNEQFF | TGTGCCTGGAAAGGCGGGAGAAAGGACAATGAGCAGTTCTTC
TRBJ2-2 | many | TRBV11-2 | NA | CASSLIQGSGELFF | TGTGCCAGCAGCTTGATCCAGGGTAGCGGGGAGCTGTTTTTT
TRBJ2-5 | many | TRBV6-2/TRBV6-3 | TRBD1 | CASSYDRVRTQYF | TGTGCCAGCAGTTACGACAGGGTCCGGACCCAGTACTTC
TRBJ2-2 | many | TRBV28 | NA | CASSSWDGAFKIYTGELFF | TGTGCCAGCAGTTCTTGGGACGGAGCCTTTAAGATCTACACCGGGGAGCTGTTTTTT
TRBJ2-2 | many | TRBV11-2 | NA | CASSSQPGRVTGELFF | TGTGCCAGCAGCTCCCAGCCGGGAAGGGTTACCGGGGAGCTGTTTTTT
TRBJ1-6 | many | TRBV6-1 | NA | CASSYPPGSYNSPLHF | TGTGCCAGCAGTTACCCGCCAGGCAGCTATAATTCACCCCTCCACTTT
TRBJ1-5 | NA | TRBV7-8 | NA | CASSWGMGGGNQPQHF | TGTGCCAGCAGTTGGGGAATGGGGGGAGGCAATCAGCCCCAGCATTTT
TRBJ2-2 | many | TRBV2 | TRBD2 | CASSVLAGGTGELFF | TGTGCCAGCAGTGTTTTAGCGGGAGGCACCGGGGAGCTGTTTTTT
TRBJ2-5 | many | TRBV10-1 | TRBD2 | CARGLAGKLETQYF | TGCGCCAGGGGACTAGCGGGGAAGTTAGAGACCCAGTACTTC
TRBJ1-3 | many | TRBV29-1 | NA | CSVALGNTIYF | TGCAGCGTTGCACTTGGAAACACCATATATTTT
TRBJ2-7 | many | TRBV28 | TRBD1 | CASSRPGQGPAFEQYF | TGTGCCAGCAGTCGGCCGGGACAGGGGCCCGCGTTCGAGCAGTACTTC
TRBJ2-1 | many | TRBV19 | NA | CASSIRRVEDNEQFF | TGTGCCAGTAGTATACGAAGGGTTGAGGACAATGAGCAGTTCTTC
TRBJ2-5 | many | TRBV4-1 | NA | CASSQDWGWAETQYF | TGCGCCAGCAGCCAAGACTGGGGATGGGCGGAGACCCAGTACTTC
TRBJ2-7 | many | TRBV6-1 | TRBD1 | CASSRKPGQGREQYF | TGTGCCAGCAGTCGTAAACCGGGACAGGGACGCGAGCAGTACTTC
TRBJ2-1 | many | TRBV7-3 | TRBD1 | CASSSTGQVPGNEQFF | TGTGCCAGCAGCAGCACGGGACAGGTTCCTGGGAATGAGCAGTTCTTC